This note documents a single TCR beta chain sequence. Its antigen is unknown. There are no base qualities to consult, and no much larger clone falls within one base. Participants in the prospective study were enrolled through a virtual design, were aged about 18 to 90 years, and lived in under 25 United States geographic areas. To assign participants to cohorts, the prospective study relied on clinical history that participants themselves reported in a screening survey and a study questionnaire. Mobile phlebotomists in the prospective study collected whole blood, serum and a nasopharyngeal or oropharyngeal swab from every participant. Participants in the prospective study had the option to provide additional blood draws and questionnaires over a roughly 2-month period. Prospective study blood samples were shipped either frozen or at room temperature before DNA extraction. TCRbeta CDR3 regions were amplified from genomic DNA by means of the immunoSEQ Assay, a bias-controlled multiplex PCR. Per the source publication's procedure: The number of nucleated cells in each sample was estimated by amplification of reference gene primers within the assay. Sequence reads were collapsed and filtered to measure the absolute abundance of every unique TCRbeta CDR3 rearrangement. For each sample, productive Simpson clonality was calculated by taking the square root of Simpson's diversity index across productive rearrangements. As stored in TCRdb, this immuneACCESS dataset retains in-frame rearrangements with V and J assigned. A fraction of the clones does not appear; measured against another copy, unresolved V genes explain less than half of the discrepancy, and the remainder lacks a known reason. That table is the source of V, J and clone size, and D and trimming were worked out from the DNA. The sample records over 250,000 clones, about 88% of which are singletons. The ten largest make up about 4% of the sample.

This sample was taken from a study of blood T cell repertoires in COVID-19 (TCRdb year 2020). Background for the entire study: Samples from collaborators originated in the United States, Italy and Spain and spanned both the acute and convalescent phases of COVID-19. Samples were obtained from the ongoing ImmuneRACE study (first 160 participants) and from 1,254 subjects provided by 6 global collaborators. Where available, HLA class I and class II types were obtained from metadata supplied by the sample provider rather than from assay-based typing. A de-identified subject ID, COVID-19 status, age in years and sex were almost always included in the sample metadata. The repertoires were released in a freely available public database meant as a resource for research on the immune response to SARS-CoV-2. The prospective study material was composed of cDNA or gDNA derived from T cells, B-cell-depleted T cells, or PBMCs. Subjects who had been exposed to COVID-19, were actively infected with it, or had recovered from it provided the deeply sampled blood TCRbeta repertoires that made up the dataset.

Results and caveats for the whole study, not just this receptor: How much clinical and demographic metadata was included differed by source and by participant, and the metadata was provided uncurated.

V is shortened by 5 bases, J by 0 bases, and the region joining them spans 16 bases. The germline V gene encodes CDR1 KGHSH and CDR2 LQKENI. The CDR3 starts with the cysteine, ends with the phenylalanine, and has 16 residues. Here the CDR3 DNA is all that survives: 48 bases in frame from base 1. Recombination linked TRBV18 to TRBJ1-2; no confident D gene assignment can be made. The sequenced material came from PBMCs or T cells enriched from blood (not recorded which). The sequence came from a young man with acute COVID-19. The nucleotide sequence reads TGTGCCAGCTCAACGAAAGCAGGAGGAGCTAACTATGGCTACACCTTC. The translation is CASSTKAGGANYGYTF. Outside the CDR3, residues come from the reference TRBV18 and TRBJ1-2 proteins, so the full variable domain is: NAGVMQNPRHLVRRRGQEARLRCSPMKGHSHVYWYRQLPEEGLKFMVYLQKENIIDESGMPKERFSAEFPKEGPSILRIQQVVRGDSAAYFCASSTKAGGANYGYTFGSGTRLTVV.